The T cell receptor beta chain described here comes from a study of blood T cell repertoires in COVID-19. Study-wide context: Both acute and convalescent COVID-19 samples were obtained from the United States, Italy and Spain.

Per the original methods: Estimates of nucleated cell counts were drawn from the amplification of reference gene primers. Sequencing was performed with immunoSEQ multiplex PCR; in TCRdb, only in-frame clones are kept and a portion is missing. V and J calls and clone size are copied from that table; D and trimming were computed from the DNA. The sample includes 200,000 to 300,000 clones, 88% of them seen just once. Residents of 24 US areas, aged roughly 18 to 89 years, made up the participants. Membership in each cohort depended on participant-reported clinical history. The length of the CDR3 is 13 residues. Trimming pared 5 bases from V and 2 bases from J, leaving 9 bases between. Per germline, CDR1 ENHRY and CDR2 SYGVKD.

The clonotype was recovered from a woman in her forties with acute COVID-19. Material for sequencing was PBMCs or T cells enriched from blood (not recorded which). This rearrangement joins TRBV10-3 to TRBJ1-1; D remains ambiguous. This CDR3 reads CAISLQRNTEAFF. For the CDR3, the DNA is TGTGCCATCAGTTTACAGAGAAACACTGAAGCTTTCTTT.